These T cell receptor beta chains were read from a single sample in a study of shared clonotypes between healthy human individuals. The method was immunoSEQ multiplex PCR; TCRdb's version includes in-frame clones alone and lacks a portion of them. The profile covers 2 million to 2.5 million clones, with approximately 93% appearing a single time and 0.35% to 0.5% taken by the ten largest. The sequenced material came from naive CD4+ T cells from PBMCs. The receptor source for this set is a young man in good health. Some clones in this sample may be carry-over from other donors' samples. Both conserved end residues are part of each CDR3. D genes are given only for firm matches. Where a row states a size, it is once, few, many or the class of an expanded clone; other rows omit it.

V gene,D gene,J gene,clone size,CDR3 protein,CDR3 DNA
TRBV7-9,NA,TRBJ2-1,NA,CASSLNPQQGRNEQFF,TGTGCCAGCAGCTTGAATCCCCAACAGGGAAGGAATGAGCAGTTCTTC
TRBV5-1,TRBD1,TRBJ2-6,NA,CASTQKAGGSSGANVLTF,TGCGCCAGCACCCAAAAGGCAGGGGGAAGCTCTGGGGCCAACGTCCTGACTTTC
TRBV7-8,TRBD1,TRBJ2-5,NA,CASSLAWGKGAQETQYF,TGTGCCAGCAGCTTAGCGTGGGGGAAGGGGGCCCAAGAGACCCAGTACTTC
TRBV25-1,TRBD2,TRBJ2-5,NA,CASSEAGGETQYF,TGTGCCAGCAGTGAAGCGGGAGGAGAGACCCAGTACTTC
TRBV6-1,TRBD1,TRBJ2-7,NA,CASSEQGASPYEQYF,TGTGCCAGCAGTGAGCAGGGGGCTTCACCCTACGAGCAGTACTTC
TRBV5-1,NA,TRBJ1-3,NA,CASSLETAGNTIYF,TGCGCCAGCAGCTTGGAGACAGCAGGAAACACCATATATTTT
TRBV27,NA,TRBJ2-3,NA,CASSSGRFPDTQYF,TGTGCCAGCAGTTCGGGGAGATTCCCAGATACGCAGTATTTT
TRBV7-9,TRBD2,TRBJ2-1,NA,CASSLVSAGGPSDNEQFF,TGTGCCAGCAGCTTAGTTTCAGCGGGAGGGCCGTCGGATAATGAGCAGTTCTTC
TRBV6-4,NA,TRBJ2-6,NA,CASSQRFGGANVLTF,TGTGCCAGCAGTCAGAGATTTGGTGGGGCCAACGTCCTGACTTTC
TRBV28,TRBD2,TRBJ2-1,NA,CASSGLADPSYNEQFF,TGTGCCAGCAGTGGACTAGCGGATCCCTCCTACAATGAGCAGTTCTTC
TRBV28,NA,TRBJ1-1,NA,CASSFRRALWNTEAFF,TGTGCCAGCAGTTTCCGACGGGCCCTGTGGAACACTGAAGCTTTCTTT
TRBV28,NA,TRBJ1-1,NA,CASSLVGFFF,TGTGCCAGCAGTTTAGTCGGGTTTTTCTTT
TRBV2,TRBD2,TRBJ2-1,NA,CASSGGTSGYYNEQFF,TGTGCCAGCAGTGGAGGGACTAGCGGGTACTACAATGAGCAGTTCTTC
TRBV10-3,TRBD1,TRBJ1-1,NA,CAIKNQGGGTEAFF,TGTGCCATCAAGAACCAGGGGGGGGGAACTGAAGCTTTCTTT
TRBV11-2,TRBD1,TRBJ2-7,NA,CASTRGGQVSSYEQYF,TGTGCCAGCACCCGAGGGGGACAGGTGAGCTCCTACGAGCAGTACTTC
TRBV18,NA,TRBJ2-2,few,CASSPLADNTGELFF,TGTGCCAGCTCACCACTAGCGGACAACACCGGGGAGCTGTTTTTT
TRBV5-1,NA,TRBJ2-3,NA,CASSPGERIITDTQYF,TGCGCCAGCAGCCCAGGGGAGCGGATCATCACAGATACGCAGTATTTT
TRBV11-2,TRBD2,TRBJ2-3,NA,CASSSLKGRGADTQYF,TGTGCCAGCAGCTCCCTAAAGGGCCGGGGGGCAGATACGCAGTATTTT
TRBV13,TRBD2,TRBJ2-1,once,CASSRRRTSGTTLTYNEQFF,TGTGCCAGCAGCCGGAGGCGGACTAGCGGGACTACCTTAACCTACAATGAGCAGTTCTTC
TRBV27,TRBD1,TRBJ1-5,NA,CASSLGQGIGQPQHF,TGTGCCAGCAGTTTAGGACAGGGGATAGGTCAGCCCCAGCATTTT
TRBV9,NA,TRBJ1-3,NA,CASSAIDKYSGNTIYF,TGTGCCAGCAGCGCCATAGACAAGTACTCTGGAAACACCATATATTTT
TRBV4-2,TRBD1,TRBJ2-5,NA,CASSQDEGTGTGKETQYF,TGTGCCAGCAGCCAAGATGAGGGTACCGGGACAGGTAAAGAGACCCAGTACTTC
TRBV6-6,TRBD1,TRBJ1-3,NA,CASSYATGTNTIYF,TGTGCCAGCAGTTACGCGACAGGGACAAACACCATATATTTT
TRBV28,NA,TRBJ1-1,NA,CATSSGTEAFF,TGTGCCACCTCCTCGGGCACTGAAGCTTTCTTT
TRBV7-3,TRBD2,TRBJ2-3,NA,CASSFLARGSTDTQYF,TGTGCCAGCAGCTTTCTCGCGCGGGGGAGCACAGATACGCAGTATTTT
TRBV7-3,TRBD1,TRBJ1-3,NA,CASRVGDSGTIYF,TGTGCCAGCAGGGTAGGGGACAGCGGAACCATATATTTT
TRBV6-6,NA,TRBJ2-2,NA,CASNPIGGGELFF,TGTGCCAGCAATCCAATCGGCGGCGGGGAGCTGTTTTTT
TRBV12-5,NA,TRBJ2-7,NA,CASGLSGGGDEQYF,TGTGCTAGTGGTTTGTCCGGGGGCGGGGACGAGCAGTACTTC
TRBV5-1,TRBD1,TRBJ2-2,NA,CASTADRANTGELFF,TGCGCCAGCACCGCAGACAGGGCGAACACCGGGGAGCTGTTTTTT
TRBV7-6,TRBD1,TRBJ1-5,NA,CASSQGSGGFNQPQHF,TGTGCCAGCAGCCAAGGTTCAGGGGGGTTCAATCAGCCCCAGCATTTT
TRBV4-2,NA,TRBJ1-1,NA,CASSQDWQGAEAFF,TGTGCCAGCAGCCAAGATTGGCAGGGCGCTGAAGCTTTCTTT
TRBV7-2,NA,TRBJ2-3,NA,CASSLGPGEQYF,TGTGCCAGCAGCTTAGGGCCGGGAGAGCAGTATTTT
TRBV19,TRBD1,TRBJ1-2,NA,CASSKLGTARNYGYTF,TGTGCCAGTAGCAAGCTCGGGACAGCGAGGAACTATGGCTACACCTTC
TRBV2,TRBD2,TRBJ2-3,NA,CASRERETSGTQYF,TGTGCCAGCAGAGAGCGGGAGACAAGTGGTACGCAGTATTTT
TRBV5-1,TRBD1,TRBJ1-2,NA,CASSRGTGEDYGYTF,TGCGCCAGCAGCAGGGGGACAGGGGAGGACTATGGCTACACCTTC
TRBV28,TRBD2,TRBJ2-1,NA,CASIRGGPGDEQFF,TGTGCCAGCATAAGGGGAGGGCCCGGGGATGAGCAGTTCTTC
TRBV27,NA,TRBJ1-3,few,CASSLSPFGTIYF,TGTGCCAGCAGTTTATCCCCCTTCGGAACCATATATTTT
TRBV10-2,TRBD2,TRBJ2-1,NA,CASRTSGIGEQFF,TGCGCCAGCCGGACTAGCGGGATCGGTGAGCAGTTCTTC
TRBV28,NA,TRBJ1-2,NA,CASRTPTYGYTF,TGTGCCAGCAGAACCCCGACCTATGGCTACACCTTC
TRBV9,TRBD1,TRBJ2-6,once,CASSDYRGAGANVLTF,TGTGCCAGCAGCGATTACAGGGGAGCTGGGGCCAACGTCCTGACTTTC
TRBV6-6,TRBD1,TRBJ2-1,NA,CASSSRDRTSDEQFF,TGTGCCAGCAGCAGCCGGGACAGGACATCGGATGAGCAGTTCTTC
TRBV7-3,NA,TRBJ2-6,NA,CASSLGANVLTF,TGTGCCAGCAGCCTTGGGGCCAACGTCCTGACTTTC
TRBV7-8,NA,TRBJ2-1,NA,CASSIREGQYNEQFF,TGTGCCAGCAGCATCCGGGAAGGCCAATACAATGAGCAGTTCTTC
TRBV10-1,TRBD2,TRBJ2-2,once,CASSDFAGGDTGELFF,TGCGCCAGCAGTGACTTTGCGGGAGGTGACACCGGGGAGCTGTTTTTT
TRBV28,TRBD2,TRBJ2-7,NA,CASSPGGTSRPYEQYF,TGTGCCAGCAGCCCTGGGGGGACTAGCAGACCCTACGAGCAGTACTTC
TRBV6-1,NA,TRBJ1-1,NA,CASSDPGVRGESEAFF,TGTGCCAGCAGTGACCCAGGCGTCCGAGGGGAGAGTGAAGCTTTCTTT
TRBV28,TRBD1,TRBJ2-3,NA,CASGLWGQGADTQYF,TGTGCCAGCGGTTTATGGGGACAGGGGGCAGATACGCAGTATTTT
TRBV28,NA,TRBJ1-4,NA,CASSFVPVGEKLFF,TGTGCCAGCAGTTTTGTGCCCGTGGGTGAAAAACTGTTTTTT
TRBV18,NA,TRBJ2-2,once,CASSPPASSGELFF,TGTGCCAGCTCACCACCGGCTAGTTCCGGGGAGCTGTTTTTT
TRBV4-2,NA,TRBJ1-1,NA,CASSQGPNTEAFF,TGTGCCAGCAGCCAAGGTCCGAACACTGAAGCTTTCTTT
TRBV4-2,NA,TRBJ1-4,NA,CASSQRSVEKLFF,TGTGCCAGCAGCCAAAGGTCCGTTGAAAAACTGTTTTTT
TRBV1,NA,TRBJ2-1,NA,CTRRAGTSDNNEQFF,TGCACCAGACGTGCCGGGACTAGCGACAACAATGAGCAGTTCTTC
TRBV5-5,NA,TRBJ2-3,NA,CASSLYRTAITDTQYF,TGTGCCAGCAGCTTGTACCGGACAGCTATCACAGATACGCAGTATTTT
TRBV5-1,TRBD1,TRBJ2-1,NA,CASSFWKGARDNEQFF,TGCGCCAGCAGCTTCTGGAAGGGGGCACGGGACAATGAGCAGTTCTTC
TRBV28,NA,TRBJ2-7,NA,CASSLWQGSFEQYF,TGTGCCAGCAGTTTGTGGCAGGGGTCCTTCGAGCAGTACTTC
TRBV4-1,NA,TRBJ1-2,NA,CASSQVRVLSGGYTF,TGCGCCAGCAGCCAAGTCAGGGTTTTGAGTGGGGGCTACACCTTC
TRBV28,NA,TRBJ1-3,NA,CASSLVRRAGNTIYF,TGTGCCAGCAGTTTAGTGCGAAGGGCTGGAAACACCATATATTTT
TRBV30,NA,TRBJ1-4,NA,CAYAGPRNEKLFF,TGTGCCTACGCCGGGCCACGGAATGAAAAACTGTTTTTT
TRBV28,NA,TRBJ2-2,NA,CASSFPGEDPDTGELFF,TGTGCCAGCAGTTTCCCTGGGGAGGACCCCGACACCGGGGAGCTGTTTTTT
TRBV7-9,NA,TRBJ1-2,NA,CASSLDWGYTF,TGTGCCAGCAGCTTAGATTGGGGCTACACCTTC